Presented here are 20 T cell receptor beta chains from one specimen sequenced in a study of tumor and adjacent non-tumor tissue in lung cancer. RNA was extracted from bulk tissue without any cell sorting. This non-tumor lung sample came from over 3 cm beyond the tumor edge. Three rounds of nested PCR, following a modified ARM-PCR protocol, produced the TCRbeta library. Each CDR3 protein gets one entry after TCRdb re-called the multiplex PCR reads with MiXCR. Of about 43,000 distinct CDR3 sequences listed, 60% are singletons. Sequenced sample: distant non-tumor lung tissue. These receptors all come from a middle-aged man with non-small cell lung cancer.

With respect to this clonotype: A much larger clone differs from this one at a single base, so this may be a read error. This sequence joins TRBV10-2 and TRBJ2-3; perhaps TRBD1 as D (6 bases). Germline-derived CDR1 and CDR2 are WSHSY and SAAADI. CDR3 length: 14 residues. The CDR3 sequence is CTSSEPSRGDTQYF. In DNA, the CDR3 is TGCACCAGCAGTGAGCCTTCCAGGGGCGATACGCAGTATTTT.

This clonotype has only a few counts. The DNA of the CDR3 is TGCAGTGCTAGAGAACAGGGGGAACATCAGCCCCAGCATTTT. Translated, it gives CSAREQGEHQPQHF. The gene calls are TRBV20-1 and TRBJ1-5; 8 nucleotides line up with TRBD1. Germline CDR1 is DFQATT and CDR2 is SNEGSKA (reference sequence). V was pared by 0 bases and J by 5 bases, with 3 bases of the junction left unmatched. This CDR3 has 14 amino acids.

This clonotype was detected only a few times. A clone one base away is much larger, so this may be a read error. V gene TRBV10-3 combines with J gene TRBJ2-5; TRBD1 aligns across 9 bases. The length of the CDR3 is 16 residues. Per the germline V gene, CDR1 is ENHRY and CDR2 is SYGVKD. Losses at the gene ends were 8 bases for V and 4 bases for J; bases not matched to a gene: 14. CDR3 sequence reads: CAIRDRDRGSRETQYF. The CDR3 DNA sequence: TGTGCCATCCGGGACAGGGATCGCGGGAGTCGAGAGACCCAGTACTTC.

By sample share, this clonotype is medium-sized. This chain's CDR3 is CSVDSAGLQETQYF. In DNA, the CDR3 is TGCAGCGTTGATTCAGCAGGCCTCCAAGAGACCCAGTACTTC. The chain is built from TRBV29-1 and TRBJ2-5, with unresolved D. Germline-derived CDR1 and CDR2 are SQVTM and ANQGSEA. This CDR3 has 14 amino acids. V lost 3 bases and J lost 1, with 12 bases in between.

Notes on this clonotype: Mismatch with germline at one junction end may stem from a read error. The CDR3 sequence: CANSQERQSSYEQYF. CDR3 nucleotide sequence: TGCGCCAACAGCCAAGAGAGGCAAAGCTCCTACGAGCAGTACTTC. This chain uses TRBV4-1 with TRBJ2-7, with no clear D. Looked up from germline, CDR1 is MGHRA and CDR2 is YSYEKL. The CDR3 is made up of 15 amino acids.

About this clonotype: Relative to the germline gene, one junction end is altered; a read error may explain this. The chain joins TRBV5-4 to TRBJ2-7; no definite D call. This CDR3 comprises 13 residues. Germline V CDR1 and CDR2: SGHNT, YYREEE (reference sequence). Here the CDR3 DNA reads TGTGCCAGCAGCTTGGATCACACCTACGAGCAGTACTTT. Protein sequence: CASSLDHTYEQYF.

This clonotype was counted a single time. A read error may produce the germline difference seen at one junction end. This CDR3 is CTSSYSPSTGRISPLHF. The CDR3 nucleotides are TGTACCAGCAGTTACTCGCCATCCACAGGAAGGATTTCACCCCTCCACTTT. The chain combines TRBV6-5 with TRBJ1-6; a weak D match, TRBD1 (5 bases). This CDR3 comprises 17 residues. Germline V gene data show CDR1 as MNHEY and CDR2 as SVGAGI.

The V gene is TRBV12-3 or TRBV12-4, the J gene TRBJ2-1, with 9 bases lining up with TRBD2. CDR3 length: 16 amino acids. V trimming: 9 bases; J trimming: 2 bases; junction bases outside the gene matches: 11. The CDR3, as DNA: TGTGCCAGTAGTAGTCCTAGCGGGGTCACCTACAATGAGCAGTTCTTC. Its protein product is CASSSPSGVTYNEQFF.

This clonotype showed up just a few times. This clone may be a read error of a much larger clone one base away. The rearrangement joins TRBV6-1 to TRBJ1-4, with a weak D call TRBD1 (5 bases). Germline V CDR1 and CDR2: MNHNS, SASEGT. With 7 bases removed from V and 4 bases from J, the gap between germline ends came to 19 bases. This CDR3 is built from 16 residues. The chain's CDR3 is CASTRNGGRFNEKLFF. The CDR3 nucleotides read TGTGCCAGCACGAGGAACGGGGGACGGTTTAATGAAAAACTGTTTTTT.

This clonotype was counted only a few times. The chain joins TRBV20-1 to TRBJ2-4, with 8 bases lining up with TRBD1. Germline loops: CDR1 DFQATT, CDR2 SNEGSKA (reference sequence). V lost 2 bases and J lost 8; bases outside the gene matches: 5. CDR3 size: 13 residues. The CDR3 protein is CSARQGAGDIQYF. The CDR3 DNA follows: TGCAGTGCTAGACAGGGGGCTGGAGACATTCAGTACTTC.

The gene calls are TRBV5-1 and TRBJ2-1, with D possibly being TRBD1 (6 bases). Deletions cut 4 bases from V and 9 bases from J, with 17 bases between. Per the germline V gene, CDR1 is SGHRS and CDR2 is YFSETQ. The CDR3 covers 14 residues. CDR3 protein: CASSPGASSFEQFF. The CDR3 nucleotides read TGCGCCAGCAGCCCAGGGGCTTCTTCATTTGAGCAGTTCTTC.

This clonotype was detected once. A read error is possible here, since a much larger clone lies one base away. The chain joins TRBV11-2 to TRBJ2-3; no reliable D call. The V and J ends lost 1 base and 6 bases respectively, with 5 bases between them. CDR3 length equals 12 residues. CDR1 and CDR2 from the germline V gene are SGHAT and FQNNGV. CDR3 nucleotide sequence: TGTGCCAGCAGCTTAGTTTGGGATACGCAGTATTTT. Amino acid sequence: CASSLVWDTQYF.

This clonotype was detected many times. The genes are TRBV11-2 and TRBJ1-5; a possible D gene is TRBD1 (5 bases). The ends were cut back, 5 bases at V and 0 bases at J, with 11 bases in the middle. The V gene's germline CDR1 is SGHAT and CDR2 FQNNGV. The CDR3 consists of 15 residues. The CDR3 reads CASSPGEYSNQPQHF. The CDR3 DNA is TGTGCCAGCAGCCCGGGGGAGTATAGCAATCAGCCCCAGCATTTT.

Remarks on this clonotype: A read error may account for a junction end that differs from germline. The rearrangement uses TRBV6-6 and TRBJ2-7, with D maybe TRBD1 (6 bases). The CDR3 runs 11 residues. Germline loops: CDR1 MNHNY, CDR2 SVGAGI (reference sequence). CDR3 sequence reads: CVSSGQSEQYF. The CDR3 nucleotides are TGTGTCAGCTCCGGACAGAGCGAGCAGTACTTC.

With regard to this clonotype: This could be a read error, since a much larger clone is one nucleotide away. V gene TRBV5-4 combines with J gene TRBJ2-3; 7 bases agree with TRBD2. The length of the CDR3 is 15 residues. Germline V gives CDR1 SGHNT, CDR2 YYREEE (reference sequence). V shed 0 bases, J shed 3 bases, and the junction held 4 bases outside the gene matches. CDR3 protein: CASSLAQAGTDTQYF. As DNA, the CDR3 is TGTGCCAGCAGCTTGGCTCAAGCGGGGACAGATACGCAGTATTTT.

Points on this clonotype: The missing conserved phenylalanine or tryptophan at the end of this CDR3 makes a read error likely. V is TRBV20-1 and J is TRBJ2-1; TRBD2 matches at 14 bases. The CDR3 length is 17 residues. CDR1 is DFQATT and CDR2 is SNEGSKA in the germline V gene (reference sequence). This CDR3 is CSAIGTSGSISYNKQFL. The CDR3 bases are TGCAGTGCCATCGGGACTAGCGGGAGTATCTCGTACAATAAGCAGTTCCTC.

In the case of this clonotype: A much larger clone sits a single nucleotide away, making a read error possible. CDR3 residues: CASCPHGTEAFF. In DNA form, the CDR3 reads TGTGCCAGCTGCCCTCACGGGACTGAAGCTTTCTTT. V and J are TRBV6-6 and TRBJ1-1; D uncertain. Trimming stripped 8 bases from V and 5 bases from J, with 12 bases between. The CDR3 runs 12 residues. The germline gives CDR1 MNHNY, CDR2 SVGAGI (reference sequence).

Worth noting for this clonotype: An end of the junction differs from the germline gene, which may be a read error. The chain employs TRBV20-1 and TRBJ2-1; D unresolved. Germline CDR1 and CDR2: DFQATT and SNEGSKA (reference sequence). This CDR3 has 15 residues. The CDR3 nucleotides are TGCAATGCTAAAGATACGTCCCGCTCCTACAATGAGCAGTTCTTC. Protein: CNAKDTSRSYNEQFF.

To note about this clonotype: With a much larger clone just one base away, this may be a read error. The V gene is TRBV28, the J gene TRBJ2-7, with 7 bases identical to TRBD1. The CDR3 sequence is 13 residues long. Germline V gene lookup returns CDR1 MDHEN and CDR2 SYDVKM. The CDR3 DNA follows: TGTGCCAGCACCCTAGGGGGCTCGTACGACCAGTACTTC. This encodes CASTLGGSYDQYF. Complete variable domain (other parts from reference TRBV28 and TRBJ2-7): DVKVTQSSRYLVKRTGEKVFLECVQDMDHENMFWYRQDPGLGLRLIYFSYDVKMKEKGDIPEGYSVSREKKERFSLILESASTNQTSMYLCASTLGGSYDQYFGPGTRLTVT.

The chain has TRBV11-3 and TRBJ2-5; D gene uncertain. The V end lost 6 bases, the J end lost 3 bases, and 8 bases lay between the germline ends. The CDR3 spans 12 residues. CDR1 is SGHNT, CDR2 YENEEA, per germline. The CDR3 DNA reads TGTGCCAGCAGTCTAAAGAAAGAGACCCAGTACTTC. Amino acids: CASSLKKETQYF. Full variable domain (outside the CDR3, taken from reference TRBV11-3 and TRBJ2-5): EAGVVQSPRYKIIEKKQPVAFWCNPISGHNTLYWYLQNLGQGPELLIRYENEEAVDDSQLPKDRFSAERLKGVDSTLKIQPAELGDSAVYLCASSLKKETQYFGPGTRLLVL.